A selection of T cell receptor beta chains follows, all from one sample in a study of blood T cell repertoires in COVID-19. Generated by immunoSEQ multiplex PCR, the TCRdb table keeps only in-frame clones and is missing some. The data contain some 200,000 clones, over 75% of them singletons. Source material: PBMCs or T cells enriched from blood (not recorded which). These receptors came from a woman aged 18-29 years in a cohort exposed to, infected with or recovered from COVID-19 (not recorded which). Both conserved end residues are part of each CDR3. A D gene is named only where the DNA matches it firmly. Clone sizes are given selectively: once, few, many, or a class where the clone is expanded.

D gene: NA; V gene: TRBV27; J gene: TRBJ2-7; clone size: NA; CDR3 protein: CASSPTGFEQYF; CDR3 DNA: TGTGCCAGCAGCCCAACAGGATTCGAGCAGTACTTC
D gene: NA; V gene: TRBV6-5; J gene: TRBJ1-6; clone size: NA; CDR3 protein: CASSYSARDSPLHF; CDR3 DNA: TGTGCCAGCAGTTACTCCGCGAGGGATTCACCCCTCCACTTT
D gene: TRBD1; V gene: TRBV3-1/TRBV3-2; J gene: TRBJ1-3; clone size: NA; CDR3 protein: CASSPNRRTGGGNTIYF; CDR3 DNA: TGTGCCAGCAGCCCGAATCGGAGGACAGGGGGTGGAAACACCATATATTTT
D gene: NA; V gene: TRBV2; J gene: TRBJ2-2; clone size: NA; CDR3 protein: CASMVGNTGELFF; CDR3 DNA: TGTGCCAGCATGGTCGGGAACACCGGGGAGCTGTTTTTT
D gene: TRBD1; V gene: TRBV2; J gene: TRBJ1-1; clone size: NA; CDR3 protein: CASRSLTGETEAFF; CDR3 DNA: TGTGCCAGCAGGTCCCTGACAGGGGAGACTGAAGCTTTCTTT
D gene: NA; V gene: TRBV24-1; J gene: TRBJ2-1; clone size: NA; CDR3 protein: CATGGAGKSNEQFF; CDR3 DNA: TGTGCCACCGGAGGGGCAGGGAAAAGTAATGAGCAGTTCTTC
D gene: TRBD2; V gene: TRBV11-2; J gene: TRBJ2-7; clone size: NA; CDR3 protein: CASSFSGRVGEQYF; CDR3 DNA: TGTGCCAGCAGCTTTAGCGGGAGGGTAGGCGAGCAGTACTTC
D gene: TRBD1; V gene: TRBV13; J gene: TRBJ1-6; clone size: NA; CDR3 protein: CASSLVGTGDNSPLHF; CDR3 DNA: TGTGCCAGCAGCCTTGTAGGGACAGGGGATAATTCACCCCTCCACTTT
D gene: NA; V gene: TRBV18; J gene: TRBJ2-3; clone size: once; CDR3 protein: CASSPPSRYSTDTQYF; CDR3 DNA: TGTGCCAGCTCACCACCGTCGAGGTATAGCACAGATACGCAGTATTTT
D gene: TRBD1; V gene: TRBV7-7; J gene: TRBJ2-7; clone size: NA; CDR3 protein: CASSLGGDRPYEQYF; CDR3 DNA: TGTGCCAGCAGCTTAGGAGGGGACAGGCCTTACGAGCAGTACTTC